Listed below are T cell receptor beta chains from one sample, sequenced in a study of graft-versus-host responses after intestinal transplantation. For these receptors, no antigen is known. Libraries were prepared by immunoSEQ multiplex PCR; TCRdb keeps only in-frame clonotypes and omits some of them. The profile covers 130,000 or so clones, with more than 80% appearing a single time and over 0.15% taken by the ten largest. The material sequenced was unstimulated CD4+ T cells sorted from spleen or lymph node cells, taken before intestinal transplant. The source of these receptors is a human donor who received an intestinal transplant. Each CDR3 is given with its conserved first and last residue.

V: TRBV6-6
J: TRBJ1-2
CDR3: CASSSSLKAYGYTF

V: TRBV6-6
J: TRBJ2-1
CDR3: CASTNSGPGYEQFF

V: TRBV18
J: TRBJ1-2
CDR3: CASSPTGQDTGGYTF

V: TRBV7-2
J: TRBJ2-3
CDR3: CASSFASDTQYF

V: TRBV7-9
J: TRBJ1-1
CDR3: CASSLGGGNTEAFF

V: TRBV5-1
J: TRBJ2-3
CDR3: CASSPGGLGGGALDTQYF

V: TRBV10-3
J: TRBJ2-5
CDR3: CAISEWRAGGPQETQYF

V: TRBV19
J: TRBJ2-7
CDR3: CASSLKGGSSYEQYF

V: TRBV7-9
J: TRBJ1-1
CDR3: CASSFSRGANTEAFF

V: TRBV29-1
J: TRBJ2-3
CDR3: CSGGGGTDTQYF

V: TRBV7-8
J: TRBJ1-5
CDR3: CASSRNLQGSQHF

V: TRBV5-1
J: TRBJ2-3
CDR3: CASKKQSVSTDTQYF

V: TRBV4-2
J: TRBJ2-7
CDR3: CASSRHRDPGEEQYF